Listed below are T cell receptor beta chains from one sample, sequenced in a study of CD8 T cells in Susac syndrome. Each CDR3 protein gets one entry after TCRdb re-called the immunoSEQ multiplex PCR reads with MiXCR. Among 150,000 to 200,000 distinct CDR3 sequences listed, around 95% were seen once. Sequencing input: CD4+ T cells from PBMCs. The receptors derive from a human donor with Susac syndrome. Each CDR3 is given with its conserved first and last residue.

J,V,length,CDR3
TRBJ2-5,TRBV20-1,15,CSAIQPGTAEETQYF
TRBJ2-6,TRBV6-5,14,CASSRQTGPNVLTF
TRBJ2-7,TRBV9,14,CASSPRQGPDEQYF
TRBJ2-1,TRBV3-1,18,CASRHGLAGISSYNEQFF
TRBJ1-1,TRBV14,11,CASSRSHEAFF
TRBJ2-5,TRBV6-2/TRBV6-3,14,CASSPPLFGETQYF
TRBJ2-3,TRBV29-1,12,CSVGTSSDTQYF
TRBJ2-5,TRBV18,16,CASSPPSGTVRETQYF
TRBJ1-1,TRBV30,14,CAWKGQGVLTEAFF
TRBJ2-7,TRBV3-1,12,CASSLTSTTQYF
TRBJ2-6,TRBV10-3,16,CAISETGGSGANVLTF
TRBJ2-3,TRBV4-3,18,CASSQTQGQQGFPDTQYF
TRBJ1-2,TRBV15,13,CATSSGGNYGYTF
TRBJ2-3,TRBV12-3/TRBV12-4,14,CASSFGQIQGTQYF
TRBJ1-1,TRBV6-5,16,CASSYYPPDPATEAFF
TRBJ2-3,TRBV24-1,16,CATSDSWSEEGDTQYF
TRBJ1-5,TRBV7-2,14,CASSLGGADQPQHF
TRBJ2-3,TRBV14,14,CASSQRPTTDTQYF
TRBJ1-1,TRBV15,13,CATSIDRALEAFF
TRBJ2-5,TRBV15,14,CATSRGQAQETQYF
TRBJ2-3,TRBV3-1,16,CASSQRGRQSTDTQYF
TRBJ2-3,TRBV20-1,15,CSARRKLEVPDTQYF
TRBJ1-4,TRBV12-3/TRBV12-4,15,CASSPPGQGYEKLFF
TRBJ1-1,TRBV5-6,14,CASSWGGSNTEAFF
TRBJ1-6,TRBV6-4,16,CASSDSELGGNSPLHF
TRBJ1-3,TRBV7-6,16,CASSLGQGEAGNTIYF
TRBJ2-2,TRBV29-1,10,CSAFLGELFF
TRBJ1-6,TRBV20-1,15,CSAREHTGSNSPLHF
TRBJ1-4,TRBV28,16,CASSPPGQLLIGKLFF
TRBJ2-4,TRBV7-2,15,CASSPTDWPLNIQYF
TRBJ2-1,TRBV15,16,CATSRDRRQGRQEQFF
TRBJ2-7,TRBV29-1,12,CSVVGASYEQYF
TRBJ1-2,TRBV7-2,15,CASSLSDRNIYGYTF
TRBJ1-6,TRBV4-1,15,CASRVNTGDNSPLHF
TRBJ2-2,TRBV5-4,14,CASSLTFATGELFF
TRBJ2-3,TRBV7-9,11,CASSLGDAGYF
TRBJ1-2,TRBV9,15,CASSVVGGPNYGYTF
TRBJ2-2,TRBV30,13,CAWSVRPRGELFF
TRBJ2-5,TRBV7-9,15,CASSSVAGAQETQYF
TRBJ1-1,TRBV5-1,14,CASSYRQGNTEAFF
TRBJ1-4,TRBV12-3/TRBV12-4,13,CASSLASALQLFF
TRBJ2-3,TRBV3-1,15,CASNQEGRGRDTQYF